Listed below are T cell receptor beta chains from one sample, sequenced in a study of control samples from healthy donors and cancer patients. Sequencing was performed with immunoSEQ multiplex PCR; in TCRdb, only in-frame clones are kept and a portion is missing. The repertoire holds under 100,000 clones, with about 87% as singletons. Sequencing used blood. Every receptor here comes from a woman in her seventies in good health. CDR3s include the opening cysteine and the closing phenylalanine or tryptophan. The D gene is left open where the match is weak. Clone size is not always given. Where it is, it says once, few, many or a class for expanded clones.

CDR3,DNA,D,V,J,size
CAISDSNQPQHF,TGTGCCATCAGTGACTCGAATCAGCCCCAGCATTTT,.,TRBV10-3,TRBJ1-5,.
CATSAYQGGGNNEQFF,TGTGCCACCAGCGCCTATCAGGGGGGGGGCAACAATGAGCAGTTCTTC,.,TRBV24-1,TRBJ2-1,.
CASSSRTSGHNEQFF,TGTGCCAGCAGCTCGCGGACTAGCGGGCACAATGAGCAGTTCTTC,TRBD2,TRBV7-3,TRBJ2-1,.
CASSFSILNTEAFF,TGCGCCAGCAGCTTTTCAATACTGAACACTGAAGCTTTCTTT,.,TRBV5-1,TRBJ1-1,.
CASSLYTVPYYGYTF,TGTGCCAGCAGCTTATACACAGTTCCTTACTATGGCTACACCTTC,.,TRBV11-2,TRBJ1-2,.
CASSVSISTDTQYF,TGTGCCAGCAGCGTATCCATAAGCACAGATACGCAGTATTTT,.,TRBV5-6,TRBJ2-3,.
CASSLRAGPTDTQYF,TGCGCCAGCAGCTTGAGGGCGGGACCCACAGATACGCAGTATTTT,.,TRBV5-1,TRBJ2-3,.
CAISELQGSLYGYTF,TGTGCCATCAGTGAGTTGCAGGGCTCCCTCTATGGCTACACCTTC,.,TRBV10-3,TRBJ1-2,.
CASSTRQDAYEQYF,TGTGCCAGCAGTACGCGACAGGATGCCTACGAGCAGTACTTC,.,TRBV6-6,TRBJ2-7,.
CASSLNGGGVTEAFF,TGTGCCAGCAGCTTAAACGGAGGGGGCGTCACTGAAGCTTTCTTT,TRBD1,TRBV7-3,TRBJ1-1,.
CASSPRLAAYQETQYF,TGTGCCAGCAGCCCCAGACTAGCGGCGTACCAAGAGACCCAGTACTTC,TRBD2,TRBV11-2,TRBJ2-5,.
CASSSRGSYNEQFF,TGTGCCAGCAGTTCAAGGGGCTCCTACAATGAGCAGTTCTTC,.,TRBV27,TRBJ2-1,.
CASSKLGVADTQYF,TGTGCCAGCAGTAAACTAGGGGTCGCAGATACGCAGTATTTT,.,TRBV6-2/TRBV6-3,TRBJ2-3,.
CASSSGHLTTQTAFF,TGTGCCAGCAGCTCGGGACATCTAACCACACAAACGGCTTTCTTT,.,TRBV7-8,TRBJ1-1,once
CASSYSANQPQHF,TGTGCCAGCAGTTACTCCGCAAATCAGCCCCAGCATTTT,.,TRBV6-5,TRBJ1-5,once
CASSQAYATNEKLFF,TGCGCCAGCAGCCAAGCATATGCAACTAATGAAAAACTGTTTTTT,.,TRBV4-3,TRBJ1-4,.